Following are 20 T cell receptor beta chains from one sample sequenced in a study of shared clonotypes between healthy human individuals. The table came from immunoSEQ multiplex PCR; TCRdb's copy has only in-frame clones and leaves some out. The profile shows some 1,900,000 clones, about 94% of them singletons. Terminally differentiated effector memory CD45RA+ cells were left out of the naive CD8 fraction, which was CD45RO-negative and positively selected for CCR7. The sequencing sample was made of naive CD8+ T cells sorted from blood. These receptors originate from a man aged 18 to 35 in good health.

The V and J genes are TRBV27 and TRBJ1-2, with D perhaps matching TRBD1 (5 bases). Trimming stripped 3 bases from V and 4 bases from J, with 15 bases between. CDR1 and CDR2 from the germline V gene are MNHEY and SMNVEV (reference sequence). The CDR3 has 15 amino acids. CDR3 nucleotides: TGTGCCAGCAGTTTTTCGGGGGGTTTCGGCTATGGCTACACCTTC. It yields the protein CASSFSGGFGYGYTF.

The rearrangement joins TRBV4-1 to TRBJ2-1; D is unresolved. CDR3 length equals 13 residues. CDR1 MGHRA and CDR2 YSYEKL come from the germline V gene. V was shortened by 2 bases and J by 8 bases, with 10 bases between the two germline ends. The CDR3, as DNA: TGCGCCAGCAGCCAACCATGGAAAGATGAGCAGTTCTTC. This codes for CASSQPWKDEQFF.

The V and J genes are TRBV9 and TRBJ1-1; 8 positions match TRBD1. Germline CDR1 is SGDLS and CDR2 is YYNGEE. V was pared by 0 bases and J by 6 bases, with 7 bases of the junction left unmatched. CDR3 length equals 15 residues. CDR3 in DNA: TGTGCCAGCAGCGTAGGGCAGGGGGCGCTGGCTGAAGCTTTCTTT. Translation gives CASSVGQGALAEAFF. Full variable domain (missing parts from reference TRBV9 and TRBJ1-1): DSGVTQTPKHLITATGQRVTLRCSPRSGDLSVYWYQQSLDQGLQFLIQYYNGEERAKGNILERFSAQQFPDLHSELNLSSLELGDSALYFCASSVGQGALAEAFFGQGTRLTVV.

The chain links TRBV4-3 to TRBJ2-7; 9 positions match TRBD2. The CDR3 consists of 16 residues. Losses at the gene ends were 1 base for V and 4 bases for J; bases not matched to a gene: 8. Germline CDR1 and CDR2: LGHNA and YSLEER. CDR3 nucleotides: TGCGCCAGCAGCCAAGGTTCGGCGGGAGGGGGATACGAGCAGTACTTC. Protein product: CASSQGSAGGGYEQYF.

This clone occurred once. This chain uses TRBV2 with TRBJ2-3, with 7 nucleotides matching TRBD2. The germline gives CDR1 SNHLY, CDR2 FYNNEI. Trimming removed 1 base from V and 0 bases from J; junction bases left unmatched: 10. CDR3 length: 18 amino acids. CDR3 amino acids: CASSEGNGGTISTDTQYF. The CDR3 DNA sequence: TGTGCCAGCAGTGAAGGCAATGGAGGGACTATTAGCACAGATACGCAGTATTTT.

The chain recombines TRBV27 with TRBJ2-7; unclear D gene. Trimming took off 6 bases at V and 5 bases at J, with 8 bases between the two ends. The CDR3 totals 11 residues. Germline loops: CDR1 MNHEY, CDR2 SMNVEV (reference sequence). CDR3 sequence: CASRGLDEQYF. The CDR3 coding sequence is TGTGCCAGCAGAGGGTTGGACGAGCAGTACTTC.

This clone was seen a single time. V is TRBV4-3 and J is TRBJ2-3; 8 nucleotides align to TRBD1. V gave up 1 base and J gave up 2 bases; unmatched junction bases: 8. The CDR3 is 17 residues long. Germline assignment: CDR1 LGHNA and CDR2 YSLEER. CDR3 in DNA: TGCGCCAGCAGCCAAGTAGCCACAGGGGGTCCCACAGATACGCAGTATTTT. Residues: CASSQVATGGPTDTQYF.

This clone was recorded only once. V usage is TRBV19 and J usage is TRBJ2-7, with D possibly TRBD1 on 6 matching bases. V lost 3 bases to trimming and J lost 6 bases, with 12 bases between them. CDR1 is LNHDA, CDR2 SQIVND, per germline (reference sequence). The CDR3 length is 13 residues. The CDR3 DNA is TGTGCCAGTAGTATGGGGGCAGCCTCCGAGCAGTACTTC. Protein product: CASSMGAASEQYF.

The genes are TRBV9 and TRBJ2-7, with 8 nucleotides matching TRBD2. There are 15 residues in the CDR3. Germline V CDR1 and CDR2: SGDLS, YYNGEE. V was clipped by 0 bases and J by 4 bases; unmatched bases: 6. In DNA form, the CDR3 reads TGTGCCAGCAGCGTAGCGAGCGGGAGAAGGTACGAGCAGTACTTC. Encoded protein: CASSVASGRRYEQYF.

This chain uses TRBV27 with TRBJ2-1; 9 bases are shared with TRBD2. In germline, CDR1 is MNHEY, CDR2 SMNVEV (reference sequence). The CDR3 runs 14 residues. Unmatched junction bases numbered 6, after V lost 7 bases and J lost 5 bases. The CDR3 coding sequence is TGTGCCAGCACAATAGCGGGAGCCAACAATGAGCAGTTCTTC. This encodes CASTIAGANNEQFF.

The chain combines TRBV14 with TRBJ2-1; perhaps TRBD2 as D (6 bases). CDR1 and CDR2 (germline): SGHDN, FVKESK. The CDR3 totals 14 residues. The V gene lost 3 bases and the J gene lost 2 bases, with 8 bases spanning the gap. The DNA for the CDR3 is TGTGCCAGCAGCCAGGGGACTCCCTACAATGAGCAGTTCTTC. Translated, it gives CASSQGTPYNEQFF.

The chain's CDR3 is CASTPMGGTSYNEQFF. The CDR3 coding sequence is TGTGCCAGCACCCCGATGGGGGGGACCTCCTACAATGAGCAGTTCTTC. J is TRBJ2-1 and V is TRBV2; 7 nucleotides line up with TRBD2. V trimming: 7 bases; J trimming: 0 bases; junction bases outside the gene matches: 9. Germline CDR1 is SNHLY and CDR2 is FYNNEI. This CDR3 is built from 16 residues.

The chain recombines TRBV6-5 with TRBJ2-7, with D unclear. This CDR3 comprises 14 residues. Germline V lookup: CDR1 MNHEY, CDR2 SVGAGI. Trimming cost V 0 bases and J 3 bases, with 9 bases left between them. CDR3 in DNA: TGTGCCAGCAGTTACTCACTAAACTTCTACGAGCAGTACTTC. Protein sequence: CASSYSLNFYEQYF.

The rearrangement uses TRBV6-5 and TRBJ2-2; 7 nucleotides agree with TRBD1. Trimming at V came to 1 base and at J to 10 bases, leaving 12 bases not matched to a gene. Looked up from germline, CDR1 is MNHEY and CDR2 is SVGAGI. The CDR3 runs 16 residues. The CDR3 loop reads CASSYYETGTPAELFF. As DNA, the CDR3 is TGTGCCAGCAGTTACTATGAGACAGGGACACCCGCGGAGCTGTTTTTT.

Comment on this clone: At the DNA level, this CDR3 is encoded by other sequences in the same sample as well. The V and J genes are TRBV30 and TRBJ2-5, with D hard to call. The germline V gene encodes CDR1 GTSNPN and CDR2 SVGIG (reference sequence). The CDR3 runs to 10 residues. V lost 3 bases and J lost 4, with 3 bases in between. CDR3 loop: CAWSGETQYF. CDR3 bases: TGTGCCTGGAGCGGAGAGACCCAGTACTTC.

The V and J genes are TRBV7-9 and TRBJ2-5, with no clear D. V shed 4 bases and J shed 3 bases, with 9 bases lying between them. This CDR3 comprises 13 residues. Germline CDR1 reads SEHNR; CDR2 reads FQNEAQ (reference sequence). The CDR3 protein is CASSSWAEETQYF. Here the CDR3 DNA reads TGTGCCAGCAGCTCCTGGGCAGAAGAGACCCAGTACTTC.

As concerns this clone: This specimen includes other DNA sequences encoding the same CDR3. The V gene is TRBV5-1, the J gene TRBJ1-1, with D perhaps matching TRBD1 (6 bases). Trimming took off 1 base at V and 3 bases at J, with 10 bases between the two ends. Germline V gene lookup returns CDR1 SGHRS and CDR2 YFSETQ. The CDR3 extends over 14 amino acids. Here the CDR3 DNA reads TGCGCCAGCAGCTTGACAGGGTCTGACACTGAAGCTTTCTTT. Its translation is CASSLTGSDTEAFF.

V is TRBV2 and J is TRBJ2-7, with TRBD1 matching 12 bases. V lost 4 bases to trimming and J lost 5 bases; unmatched junction nucleotides: 9. Germline V gives CDR1 SNHLY, CDR2 FYNNEI. The CDR3 contains 16 residues. The CDR3 protein is CASSGPGQGARDEQYF. In nucleotides, the CDR3 is TGTGCCAGCAGTGGTCCGGGACAGGGGGCGCGGGACGAGCAGTACTTC.

The chain employs TRBV7-9 and TRBJ2-1; D perhaps matches TRBD1 (6 bases). Trimming cost V 4 bases and J 6 bases, with 16 bases left between them. Per germline, CDR1 SEHNR and CDR2 FQNEAQ (reference sequence). There are 15 residues in the CDR3. The chain's CDR3 is CASSWERGRGNEQFF. In DNA form, the CDR3 reads TGTGCCAGCAGCTGGGAACGGGGCAGGGGCAATGAGCAGTTCTTC.

The chain combines TRBV27 with TRBJ2-1; possible D gene TRBD2, 5 bases. Germline V gene data show CDR1 as MNHEY and CDR2 as SMNVEV (reference sequence). The CDR3 has 15 amino acids. With 3 bases removed from V and 5 bases from J, the gap between germline ends came to 14 bases. This CDR3 reads CASSLATSANNEQFF. DNA of the CDR3: TGTGCCAGCAGTTTGGCTACTAGTGCCAACAATGAGCAGTTCTTC.